The 4 T cell receptor beta chains below were found in one sample sequenced in a study of control samples from healthy donors and cancer patients (dated by TCRdb to about 2020). The library was generated by the immunoSEQ multiplex PCR assay. Sourced from immuneACCESS, this table was stored by TCRdb with only in-frame sequences that have V and J called. A share of the clones is absent; for the studies checked, an unresolved V gene accounts for under half, and the remainder has no known explanation. Within this sample are about 410,000 clones, with 90% of them counted one time only. Of the sample, around 6.5% is held by the ten largest clones. The sample was PBMCs. These receptor sequences come from a middle-aged man with head and neck cancer.

The chain joins TRBV19 to TRBJ2-6; D not certain. Germline V gene data show CDR1 as LNHDA and CDR2 as SQIVND (reference sequence). The V gene lost 1 base and the J gene lost 0 bases, with 10 bases spanning the gap. This CDR3 is built from 17 residues. Here the CDR3 DNA reads TGTGCCAGTAGTATAGCGTCTTATGACTCTGGGGCCAACGTCCTGACTTTC. Translating it yields CASSIASYDSGANVLTF.

The chain is built from TRBV7-8 and TRBJ1-1; 7 nucleotides match TRBD1. V shed 9 bases and J 1 base; nucleotides not matched to a gene: 8. The CDR3 runs to 14 residues. Per the germline V gene, CDR1 is SGHVS and CDR2 is FQNEAQ. The CDR3 loop is CASGMGQPNTEAFF. The CDR3 nucleotides are TGTGCCAGTGGGATGGGACAGCCGAACACTGAAGCTTTCTTT.

This CDR3 reads CASSYSLLGVGETQYF. The CDR3 DNA follows: TGTGCCAGCAGTTACTCATTATTAGGGGTAGGGGAGACCCAGTACTTC. The genes are TRBV6-5 and TRBJ2-5; tentative D call: TRBD1 (5 bases). Trimming left V 0 bases short and J 5 bases short, with 16 bases between. Germline V gene sequence: CDR1 MNHEY, CDR2 SVGAGI. The CDR3 is made up of 16 amino acids.

The chain links TRBV13 to TRBJ2-5; 10 nucleotides match TRBD1. J lost 5 bases, V lost 5 bases, and 5 bases had no gene match. Germline lookup yields CDR1 PRHDT and CDR2 FYEKMQ (reference sequence). The CDR3 is 14 amino acids. The CDR3 bases are TGTGCCAGCAGCAAGGGACAGGGGTGGGAGACCCAGTACTTC. Protein product: CASSKGQGWETQYF.